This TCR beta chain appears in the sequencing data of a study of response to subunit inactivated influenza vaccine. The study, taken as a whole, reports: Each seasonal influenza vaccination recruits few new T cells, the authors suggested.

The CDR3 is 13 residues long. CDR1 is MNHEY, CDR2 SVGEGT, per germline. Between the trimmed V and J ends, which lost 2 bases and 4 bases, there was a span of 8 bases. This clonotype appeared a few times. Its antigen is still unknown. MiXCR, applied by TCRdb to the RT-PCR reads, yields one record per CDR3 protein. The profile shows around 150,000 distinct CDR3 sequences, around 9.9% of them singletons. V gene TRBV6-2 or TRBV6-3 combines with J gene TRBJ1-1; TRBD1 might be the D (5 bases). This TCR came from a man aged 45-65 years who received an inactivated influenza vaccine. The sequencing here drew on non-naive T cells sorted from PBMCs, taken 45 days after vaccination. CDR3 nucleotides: TGTGCCAGCAGTTACGGGGCAGCCACTGAAGCTTTCTTT. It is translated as CASSYGAATEAFF.